This T cell receptor (beta chain) appears in the sequencing data of a study of shared clonotypes between healthy human individuals. The table came from immunoSEQ multiplex PCR; TCRdb's copy has only in-frame clones and leaves some out. The table includes some 530,000 clones, approximately 80% detected once. In its sample, this clone was seen a few times. Per germline, CDR1 MNHEY and CDR2 SVGAGI. CDR3 size: 16 residues. Trimming left V 4 bases short and J 8 bases short, with 18 bases between. The clonotype was recovered from a woman aged 40 to 50 in good health. Some clones in this sample may be carry-over from other donors' samples. The chain is built from TRBV6-5 and TRBJ1-6; D is uncertain. The sample comprised PBMCs. The CDR3 region has the DNA TGTGCCAGCAGTTTAGAAGGGCGGAGCTACGATTCACCCCTCCACTTT. Protein sequence: CASSLEGRSYDSPLHF.